This T cell receptor (beta chain) was retrieved from a study of blood T cell repertoires in COVID-19. Study summary: Donors in the United States, Italy and Spain gave samples during acute or convalescent COVID-19. T cells, B-cell-depleted T cells, or PBMCs supplied cDNA or gDNA.

In the study's own analysis: Quantification of nucleated cells was approximated via reference gene primer amplification. Using immunoSEQ multiplex PCR, the repertoire was profiled, and TCRdb retains in-frame clones only, with some absent. That table is the source of V, J and clone size, and D and trimming were worked out from the DNA. The table has 40,000 or so clones, 80% to 90% seen once. The table lists this clone with a few counts. The sample carries other DNA sequences with the same CDR3. Sequenced: peripheral blood. The receptor comes from a young man with active or convalescent COVID-19.

CDR3 coding DNA: TGCGCCAGCAGAGACACCCTGAACACTGAAGCTTTCTTT. It translates to CASRDTLNTEAFF. The rearrangement uses TRBV10-1 and TRBJ1-1; D call uncertain. CDR1 is WNHNN, CDR2 SYGVQD, per germline (reference sequence). The CDR3 is 13 amino acids. With 6 bases removed from V and 0 bases from J, the gap between germline ends came to 8 bases.